Listed below are T cell receptor beta chains from one sample, sequenced in a study of T-cell reconstitution after alpha-beta-depleted transplantation in children. TCRdb processed the PCR reads anew with MiXCR; each CDR3 protein has one entry. Of under 140,000 distinct CDR3 sequences listed, around a tenth were seen once; the top ten hold less than 10%. The source was PBMCs from the stem cell graft donor, collected from the stem cell graft. The receptors derive from a human donor who donated a stem cell graft to a child with acute lymphoblastic leukemia. Each CDR3 is given with its conserved first and last residue. D genes are given only for firm matches. Expanded clones get a size class; other rows say once, few or many, or leave the size out.

>TRBJ2-2|many|TRBD2|TRBV7-9
TGTGCCAGCAGCTGGCCCCCAGGAGCGGGGGACACCGGGGAGCTGTTTTTT
CASSWPPGAGDTGELFF
>TRBJ2-2|many|NA|TRBV12-3/TRBV12-4
TGTGCCAGCACAAGAGGGTTACCGAACACCGGGGAGCTGTTTTTT
CASTRGLPNTGELFF
>TRBJ2-3|many|NA|TRBV4-2
TGTGCCAGCAGCCAAGATACGGCGGCAGATACGCAGTATTTT
CASSQDTAADTQYF
>TRBJ2-5|many|NA|TRBV9
TGTGCCAGCAGCGTAGAACTAGACTATCTTCAAGAGACCCAGTACTTC
CASSVELDYLQETQYF
>TRBJ2-2|many|NA|TRBV5-1
TGCGCCAGCAGCTTGGCGGGCCCCGGGGAGCTGTTTTTT
CASSLAGPGELFF
>TRBJ2-2|many|TRBD1|TRBV24-1
TGTGCCACCAGTGATGCCATCCAGGGGGCCGGGGAGCTGTTTTTT
CATSDAIQGAGELFF
>TRBJ2-3|many|TRBD2|TRBV20-1
TGCAGTGCGGATGGACTAGCGGAACGACCTATCACAGATACGCAGTATTTT
CSADGLAERPITDTQYF
>TRBJ2-1|many|NA|TRBV7-8
TGTGCCAGCAGCGGAATAAACAATGAGCAGTTCTTC
CASSGINNEQFF
>TRBJ1-3|many|NA|TRBV27
TGTGCCAGCAGTTTAGGGCAGGGGTCTGGAAACACCATATATTTT
CASSLGQGSGNTIYF
>TRBJ2-2|many|NA|TRBV20-1
TGCAGTGCCCTAGACTCCCGGAGGACCGGGGAGCTGTTTTTT
CSALDSRRTGELFF
>TRBJ2-7|few|NA|TRBV19
TGTGCCAGTAGTATTGGTGGCGGTCCCTACGAGCAGTACTTC
CASSIGGGPYEQYF
>TRBJ2-5|many|NA|TRBV20-1
TGCAGTGCTAGTCTTCAAGAGACCCAGTACTTC
CSASLQETQYF
>TRBJ1-1|many|TRBD1|TRBV10-3
TGTGCCATCAGTGAGTCGACAGGGTTGGGGACTGAAGCTTTCTTT
CAISESTGLGTEAFF
>TRBJ2-3|many|NA|TRBV10-3
TGTGCCATCAGCCGCGTACAGGGTGACACAGATACGCAGTATTTT
CAISRVQGDTDTQYF
>TRBJ2-4|many|NA|TRBV10-3
TGTGCCATACAGGGCGGTGGAAACATTCAGTACTTC
CAIQGGGNIQYF
>TRBJ1-2|many|TRBD1|TRBV27
TGTGCCAGCAGACCCGACAGGGCCTATGGCTACACCTTC
CASRPDRAYGYTF
>TRBJ2-7|NA|NA|TRBV27
TGTGCCAGCAGTTTGACCCCCGGCTCCTACGAGCAGTACTTC
CASSLTPGSYEQYF
>TRBJ2-7|many|TRBD2|TRBV20-1
TGCAGTGCACCGAGCCGGACTAGCGGGTCCTACGAGCAGTACTTC
CSAPSRTSGSYEQYF
>TRBJ2-7|many|NA|TRBV11-3
TGTGCCAGCAGCTTAGTTTGGCGTGAAGGGTGGAGGAGCTCCTACGAGCAGTACTTC
CASSLVWREGWRSSYEQYF
>TRBJ2-2|many|NA|TRBV20-1
TGCAGTGCTAGCGCACAGGGATCGGACACCGGGGAGCTGTTTTTT
CSASAQGSDTGELFF
>TRBJ2-7|many|TRBD1|TRBV11-2
TGTGCCAGCAGTCATCCAGGGGACAGCTCCTACGAGCAGTACTTC
CASSHPGDSSYEQYF
>TRBJ1-4|many|NA|TRBV7-2
TGTGCCAGCAGCAGCGTAAGGGGGAGTAATGAAAAACTGTTTTTT
CASSSVRGSNEKLFF
>TRBJ2-7|many|NA|TRBV20-1
TGCAGTGCTAGAGCGACCTACGAGCAGTACTTC
CSARATYEQYF
>TRBJ1-5|many|NA|TRBV6-1
TGTGCCAGCAGCGACAGGCCGGGGGAACCCCAGCATTTT
CASSDRPGEPQHF
>TRBJ2-1|many|TRBD2|TRBV5-1
TGCGCCAGCAGCTTGGGGGCGGGGGACAATGAGCAGTTCTTC
CASSLGAGDNEQFF
>TRBJ1-1|many|NA|TRBV14
TGTGCCAGCAGCCAAGTTATCGGACCCACTGAAGCTTTCTTT
CASSQVIGPTEAFF
>TRBJ2-2|many|TRBD1|TRBV18
TGTGCCAGCTCACCACGCGCCCAACGGAACAGGGGGACCGGGGAGCTGTTTTTT
CASSPRAQRNRGTGELFF
>TRBJ1-5|few|NA|TRBV9
TGTGCCAGCAGCCTAGGGTACCGCAATCAGCCCCAGCATTTT
CASSLGYRNQPQHF
>TRBJ2-5|many|NA|TRBV29-1
TGCAGCGCCCTATCGGACGGCCAAGAGACCCAGTACTTC
CSALSDGQETQYF
>TRBJ1-2|many|NA|TRBV7-9
TGTGCCAGCAGCTTACCCGTCGGAGGTAGCGCTAACTATGGCTACACCTTC
CASSLPVGGSANYGYTF
>TRBJ2-6|many|TRBD2|TRBV6-5
TGTGCCAGCAGTTCTAGCGGGGGCTCTGGGGCCAACGTCCTGACTTTC
CASSSSGGSGANVLTF
>TRBJ2-7|many|TRBD2|TRBV6-2/TRBV6-3
TGTGCCAGCAGTTGGACTAGCGGTGAGCAGTACTTC
CASSWTSGEQYF
>TRBJ1-2|many|NA|TRBV5-6
TGTGCCAGCAGCTCGCATAACAGGGTTAACTATGGCTACACCTTC
CASSSHNRVNYGYTF
>TRBJ1-4|many|NA|TRBV20-1
TGCAGTGCTAGAGATGGGGCGTTAAGGGGCTCTGGGGCAACTAATGAAAAACTGTTTTTT
CSARDGALRGSGATNEKLFF
>TRBJ2-5|many|NA|TRBV10-2
TGCGCCAGCAGTACCACTAGAGATGAGACCCAGTACTTC
CASSTTRDETQYF
>TRBJ2-3|many|TRBD2|TRBV3-1
TGTGCCAGCAGCCACGACCCCGGACTAGCGGGAGGCACAGATACGCAGTATTTT
CASSHDPGLAGGTDTQYF
>TRBJ1-6|many|NA|TRBV7-2
TGTGCCAGCAGCTTAGGAGGAGGGGACCGAGGGAAGTCCCTCCACTTT
CASSLGGGDRGKSLHF
>TRBJ2-3|many|NA|TRBV7-2
TGTGCCAGCAGCTTAGCGGTTAGCGCTGGAGATACGCAGTATTTT
CASSLAVSAGDTQYF
>TRBJ2-1|many|NA|TRBV6-5
TGTGCCAGCAGTTCCCGATGGCGCTCCTACAATGAGCAGTTCTTC
CASSSRWRSYNEQFF
>TRBJ1-1|many|NA|TRBV5-1
TGCGCCAGCAGCGTACAGGAGAACACTGAAGCTTTCTTT
CASSVQENTEAFF
>TRBJ1-3|many|TRBD1|TRBV12-3/TRBV12-4
TGTGCCAGCAGTTGGACAGGGGGAGGAAACACCATATATTTT
CASSWTGGGNTIYF
>TRBJ2-7|many|TRBD1|TRBV29-1
TGCAGCGTTGACGTTCAGGGGGCTTCGAGACACGAGCAGTACTTC
CSVDVQGASRHEQYF
>TRBJ2-1|many|NA|TRBV24-1
TGTGCCACCAGTGCTTCAACAGGTTACAATGAGCAGTTCTTC
CATSASTGYNEQFF
>TRBJ2-5|many|NA|TRBV29-1
TGCAGCGGCGGTGCTAGGCAGGGGCAAGAGACCCAGTACTTC
CSGGARQGQETQYF
>TRBJ2-4|many|NA|TRBV2
TGTGCCAGCAGTGAGCTGACGGGAACTCCCAAAAACATTCAGTACTTC
CASSELTGTPKNIQYF
>TRBJ2-2|many|NA|TRBV10-3
TGTGCCATCAGTGAATGGGGGAGTACATACACCGGGGAGCTGTTTTTT
CAISEWGSTYTGELFF
>TRBJ1-1|many|NA|TRBV18
TGTGCCAGCTCACCCCAGATTGCAGGGACGAACACTGAAGCTTTCTTT
CASSPQIAGTNTEAFF
>TRBJ2-1|NA|NA|TRBV5-4
TGTGCCAGCAGCTTGGAATTTTCGAGCGGGTCCTCTAGTTGGCAGTTCTTC
CASSLEFSSGSSSWQFF
>TRBJ2-3|many|NA|TRBV19
TGTGCCAGTAGTATAGCGGGGGCCCAAGGAGATACGCAGTATTTT
CASSIAGAQGDTQYF
>TRBJ2-2|many|NA|TRBV4-3
TGCGCCAGCAGCCCCCTGAAAGCCAGCCGCTTAAACACCGGGGAGCTGTTTTTT
CASSPLKASRLNTGELFF
>TRBJ2-6|NA|NA|TRBV6-2/TRBV6-3
TGTGCCAGCAGTTACTCCTCGCGGGTCGGGGCCAACGTCCTGACTTTC
CASSYSSRVGANVLTF